Here is one T cell receptor beta chain with its context. The antigen is not known. This entry comes from a study of somatic mutations in cytotoxic T cells in rheumatoid arthritis. Regarding the study as a whole: Statistically, CD8+ T-cell clonality was not significantly distinct between individuals with rheumatoid arthritis and age-matched healthy controls.

Sequenced by immunoSEQ multiplex PCR; TCRdb stores in-frame clones only, minus some. The table records 15,000 to 20,000 clones, approximately 75% of them present only once. This clonotype originated in an adult with rheumatoid arthritis. Sequences were obtained from CD8+ T cells sorted from blood.

The CDR3 DNA sequence: TGTGCCAGCAGTTTATCTGGGGGATTTGCCTACAATGAGCAGTTCTTC. It yields the protein CASSLSGGFAYNEQFF. This chain connects TRBV27 to TRBJ2-1; D tentatively reads TRBD1 or TRBD2 (5 bases each). CDR3 size: 16 residues. Germline-derived CDR1 and CDR2 are MNHEY and SMNVEV (reference sequence). V was shortened by 0 bases and J by 2 bases, with 11 bases between the two germline ends.